This TCR beta chain was retrieved from a study of T-cell reconstitution after alpha-beta-depleted transplantation in children. This sample's TCRbeta library carried unique molecular identifier barcodes. TCRdb used MiXCR to reprocess the PCR reads, holding one entry per CDR3 protein. The table shows some 310,000 distinct CDR3 sequences, with 20% to 30% occurring only once. Germline values: CDR1 SEHNR, CDR2 FQNEAQ (reference sequence). This CDR3 has 14 residues. Trimming cost V 0 bases and J 4 bases, with 8 bases left between them. The chain uses TRBV7-9 and TRBJ2-3; possibly TRBD1 for D (6 bases). The specimen comprised PBMCs, mostly from graft donor cells, sampled 180 days after TCRalphabeta/CD19-depleted stem cell transplant. The TCR sequence derives from a male patient under 18 who had a stem cell transplant for acute lymphoblastic leukemia, so the T cells may come from the graft donor. CDR3 DNA sequence: TGTGCCAGCAGCTTAGCGACAGGTTCAGATACGCAGTATTTT. Amino acid sequence: CASSLATGSDTQYF. The full variable domain, completed using reference TRBV7-9 and TRBJ2-3, is DTGVSQNPRHKITKRGQNVTFRCDPISEHNRLYWYRQTLGQGPEFLTYFQNEAQLEKSRLLSDRFSAERPKGSFSTLEIQRTEQGDSAMYLCASSLATGSDTQYFGPGTRLTVL.